A single sample gave rise to the 21 T cell receptor beta chains below, sequenced in a study of blood T cell repertoires in COVID-19 (dated by TCRdb to 2018 to 2021). The library came from the immunoSEQ multiplex PCR assay. TCRdb's version of the immuneACCESS table is confined to in-frame rearrangements and falls short of the full clone set. An unresolved V gene accounts for under half of the shortfall where checked; the remainder is of unknown origin. Here the sample has some 130,000 clones; roughly 91% occur a single time. Roughly 4% of the sample is taken by the ten largest. The specimen was peripheral blood. These receptors were collected from a man aged 55-75 years with COVID-19, enrolled during active disease.

This chain joins TRBV3-1 (or the pseudogene TRBV3-2) and TRBJ2-5; TRBD2 matches 7 bases. With 1 base clipped from V and 1 base from J, the junction kept 6 bases outside the gene matches. The germline V gene has CDR1 LGHDT and CDR2 YNNKEL (reference sequence). This CDR3 contains 16 residues. CDR3 DNA sequence: TGTGCCAGCAGCCAAGTCACCGGGGGGATCCAAGAGACCCAGTACTTC. Amino acid sequence: CASSQVTGGIQETQYF.

The J gene is TRBJ1-2, the V gene TRBV6-5, with D hard to call. Per the germline V gene, CDR1 is MNHEY and CDR2 is SVGAGI. The ends were cut back, 5 bases at V and 4 bases at J, with 11 bases in the middle. The CDR3 sequence is 13 residues long. DNA of the CDR3: TGTGCCAGCAGTCCAACAGAGATCTATGGCTACACCTTC. Amino acids: CASSPTEIYGYTF.

The chain uses TRBV18 and TRBJ1-5, with 8 bases aligning to TRBD1. V dropped 4 bases and J dropped 7; count of bases not matched to a gene: 3. The germline CDR1 and CDR2 sequences are KGHSH and LQKENI. This CDR3 has 13 residues. CDR3 protein: CASSLTGAQPQHF. The CDR3 bases are TGTGCCAGCTCACTGACAGGGGCCCAGCCCCAGCATTTT. Together with reference TRBV18 and TRBJ1-5, the CDR3 gives the full variable domain: NAGVMQNPRHLVRRRGQEARLRCSPMKGHSHVYWYRQLPEEGLKFMVYLQKENIIDESGMPKERFSAEFPKEGPSILRIQQVVRGDSAAYFCASSLTGAQPQHFGDGTRLSIL.

The rearrangement links TRBV11-3 to TRBJ1-6, with a weak D call TRBD1 (5 bases). The V gene's germline CDR1 is SGHNT and CDR2 YENEEA. Trimming stripped 3 bases from V and 3 bases from J, with 21 bases between. The CDR3 spans 19 residues. Written as DNA, the CDR3 is TGTGCCAGCAGCTTCCATGGAACAGGACATCGTTTCTATAATTCACCCCTCCACTTT. Amino acids: CASSFHGTGHRFYNSPLHF.

V usage is TRBV7-2 and J usage is TRBJ2-7; TRBD2 might be the D (6 bases). V lost 6 bases and J 2 bases, leaving 14 bases between the germline ends. This CDR3 region has 14 residues. CDR1 SGHTA and CDR2 FQGNSA come from the germline V gene. This chain's CDR3 is CASSFSGSAYEQYF. CDR3 nucleotides: TGTGCCAGCAGTTTCAGCGGGTCCGCCTACGAGCAGTACTTC.

This chain joins TRBV5-8 and TRBJ2-2; 8 bases are shared with TRBD2. Germline assignment: CDR1 SGHTS and CDR2 YDEGEE. The J segment lost 5 bases and the V segment lost 2 bases, leaving 5 bases of the junction unmatched. This CDR3 comprises 15 residues. This CDR3 is CASSLLVAGTGELFF. CDR3 DNA: TGTGCCAGCAGCTTACTAGTAGCGGGGACCGGGGAGCTGTTTTTT.

V is TRBV2 and J is TRBJ2-1; D gene unclear. The CDR3 is 12 amino acids. Trimming stripped 7 bases from V and 7 bases from J, with 11 bases between. Germline V gene data show CDR1 as SNHLY and CDR2 as FYNNEI. In DNA form, the CDR3 reads TGTGCCAGCATCGGCGGTTCGAATGAGCAGTTCTTC. This codes for CASIGGSNEQFF.

This chain's CDR3 is CASSIEGQGRPLHF. In DNA, the CDR3 is TGTGCCAGTAGTATAGAAGGACAGGGGAGACCCCTCCACTTT. J is TRBJ1-6 and V is TRBV19, with TRBD1 matching over 9 bases. CDR3 length: 14 residues. Germline loops: CDR1 LNHDA, CDR2 SQIVND (reference sequence). Losses at the gene ends were 0 bases for V and 12 bases for J; bases not matched to a gene: 3. The full variable domain, with the rest looked up from reference TRBV19 and TRBJ1-6, is DGGITQSPKYLFRKEGQNVTLSCEQNLNHDAMYWYRQDPGQGLRLIYYSQIVNDFQKGDIAEGYSVSREKKESFPLTVTSAQKNPTAFYLCASSIEGQGRPLHFGNGTRLTVT.

This clone was counted once. The chain recombines TRBV9 with TRBJ2-5, with 9 nucleotides matching TRBD2. The germline CDR1 and CDR2 sequences are SGDLS and YYNGEE. The trim removed 0 bases at V and 2 bases at J, leaving 5 bases unmatched. The CDR3 extends over 16 amino acids. CDR3 nucleotides: TGTGCCAGCAGCGTAGTTAGCGGGGGCGCTCAAGAGACCCAGTACTTC. As protein: CASSVVSGGAQETQYF. Together with reference TRBV9 and TRBJ2-5, the CDR3 gives the full variable domain: DSGVTQTPKHLITATGQRVTLRCSPRSGDLSVYWYQQSLDQGLQFLIQYYNGEERAKGNILERFSAQQFPDLHSELNLSSLELGDSALYFCASSVVSGGAQETQYFGPGTRLLVL.

This clone was detected only a few times. This chain links TRBV27 with TRBJ1-5; a weak D match, TRBD1 (5 bases). V was pared by 5 bases and J by 5 bases, with 16 bases between. Looked up from germline, CDR1 is MNHEY and CDR2 is SMNVEV (reference sequence). The CDR3 is 15 residues long. The CDR3 nucleotides read TGTGCCAGCAGTCGGGCGGGGAGGGGCTATCAGCCCCAGCATTTT. Its translation: CASSRAGRGYQPQHF.

This clone has just one count. The chain links TRBV28 to TRBJ1-5; weak D call: TRBD1 (6 bases). V gave up 6 bases and J gave up 4 bases, with 7 bases separating them. Germline loops: CDR1 MDHEN, CDR2 SYDVKM. The CDR3 contains 12 residues. Written as DNA, the CDR3 is TGTGCCAGCAGCCAGGGGAATCAGCCCCAGCATTTT. It translates to CASSQGNQPQHF. Based on the CDR3 plus reference TRBV28 and TRBJ1-5, the full variable domain is DVKVTQSSRYLVKRTGEKVFLECVQDMDHENMFWYRQDPGLGLRLIYFSYDVKMKEKGDIPEGYSVSREKKERFSLILESASTNQTSMYLCASSQGNQPQHFGDGTRLSIL.

The chain joins TRBV6-6 to TRBJ2-7, with a possible D match to TRBD2 (5 bases). The CDR3 length is 13 residues. The ends were cut back, 6 bases at V and 4 bases at J, with 13 bases in the middle. CDR1 and CDR2 from the germline V gene are MNHNY and SVGAGI (reference sequence). Here the CDR3 reads CASRRESTYEQYF. CDR3 DNA sequence: TGTGCCAGCAGGAGGGAATCCACTTACGAGCAGTACTTC.

As DNA, the CDR3 is TGTGCCAGCAGTGCAAATAACAGGGGGCAGGCTTTCTTT. It translates to CASSANNRGQAFF. The chain has TRBV2 and TRBJ1-1, with TRBD1 matching 9 bases. Looked up from germline, CDR1 is SNHLY and CDR2 is FYNNEI. V lost 4 bases to trimming and J lost 11 bases; unmatched junction nucleotides: 8. This CDR3 has 13 residues.

V is TRBV11-1 and J is TRBJ2-7, with D tentatively TRBD1 (6 bases). Trimming cost V 3 bases and J 1 base, with 10 bases left between them. Per the germline V gene, CDR1 is SGHAT and CDR2 is FQDESV (reference sequence). The CDR3 consists of 14 residues. CDR3 residues: CASSFHGQSYEQYF. The CDR3 DNA sequence: TGTGCCAGCAGCTTCCATGGACAGTCCTACGAGCAGTACTTC.

By sample fraction, this clone is medium-sized (0.01 to 0.1%). CDR3 residues: CASSLGIASSTDTQYF. The CDR3 nucleotides read TGTGCCAGCAGCTTAGGTATTGCTAGTAGCACAGATACGCAGTATTTT. The V and J genes are TRBV7-2 and TRBJ2-3, with unresolved D. The V and J ends lost 1 base and 0 bases respectively, with 11 bases between them. This CDR3 comprises 16 residues. Germline CDR1 is SGHTA and CDR2 is FQGNSA.

This chain links TRBV30 with TRBJ1-2; D is unclear. V lost 1 base to trimming and J lost 5 bases, with 11 bases between them. The CDR3 loop spans 13 amino acids. From germline, CDR1 is GTSNPN and CDR2 SVGIG (reference sequence). In DNA form, the CDR3 reads TGTGCCTGGAGTGAGGCAGCGGCTTATGGCTACACCTTC. Amino acids: CAWSEAAAYGYTF.

In its sample, this clone was seen once. The chain joins TRBV3-1 (or the pseudogene TRBV3-2) to TRBJ2-7; 11 bases agree with TRBD1. V dropped 4 bases and J dropped 5; count of bases not matched to a gene: 10. This CDR3 has 16 residues. The germline gives CDR1 LGHDT, CDR2 YNNKEL (reference sequence). The CDR3 DNA reads TGTGCCAGCAGCCCCTCCGTCCCGGGACAGGGGGACGAGCAGTACTTC. Translating gives CASSPSVPGQGDEQYF.

This chain joins TRBV5-1 and TRBJ1-1; the match to TRBD1 covers 7 bases. V trimming: 2 bases; J trimming: 11 bases; junction bases outside the gene matches: 6. The CDR3 extends over 12 amino acids. Germline V lookup: CDR1 SGHRS, CDR2 YFSETQ. This chain's CDR3 is CASSFQGEEAFF. DNA of the CDR3: TGCGCCAGCAGCTTCCAGGGGGAAGAGGCTTTCTTT. Filled out from reference TRBV5-1 and TRBJ1-1, the complete variable domain reads KAGVTQTPRYLIKTRGQQVTLSCSPISGHRSVSWYQQTPGQGLQFLFEYFSETQRNKGNFPGRFSGRQFSNSRSEMNVSTLELGDSALYLCASSFQGEEAFFGQGTRLTVV.

This sequence joins TRBV2 and TRBJ2-6, with D perhaps matching TRBD2 (5 bases). The germline V and J ends were trimmed by 3 bases and 2 bases, with 8 bases remaining between them. The CDR3 has 15 amino acids. CDR1 is SNHLY, CDR2 FYNNEI, per germline. The CDR3 reads CASSDWGAGANVLTF. CDR3 nucleotides: TGTGCCAGCAGTGATTGGGGAGCTGGGGCCAACGTCCTGACTTTC.

The V gene is TRBV10-3, the J gene TRBJ1-2; the match to TRBD1 covers 8 bases. The length of the CDR3 is 13 residues. Trimming removed 4 bases from V and 8 bases from J; junction bases left unmatched: 6. Germline CDR1 and CDR2: ENHRY and SYGVKD. The CDR3 spells CAISGNRGSGYTF. The CDR3 DNA sequence: TGTGCCATCAGTGGAAACAGGGGGAGCGGCTACACCTTC.

The J gene is TRBJ2-1, the V gene TRBV6-6; TRBD2 is a possible D gene (6 bases). Germline V gene data show CDR1 as MNHNY and CDR2 as SVGAGI (reference sequence). CDR3 length: 14 amino acids. Trimming removed 8 bases from V and 0 bases from J, with 11 bases in between. The CDR3, as DNA: TGTGCCAGCTCCGGCGGGGCCTCCTACAATGAGCAGTTCTTC. It codes for CASSGGASYNEQFF.